Presented here are 32 T cell receptor beta chains from one specimen sequenced in a study of T cells in Graves' hyperthyroidism and ophthalmopathy. The CDR3 regions of TCR beta were amplified from RNA transcripts. The TCR CDR3 was amplified in a first-round RT-PCR using the HTBI primer set. TCRdb called the multiplex PCR reads again in MiXCR, with one record for every CDR3 protein. This sample has about 250,000 distinct CDR3 sequences; approximately 23% occur once, and the top ten carry about a third. The sample taken for sequencing was blood. These receptors were obtained from a woman between 35 and 50 years old with Graves' ophthalmopathy.

Ten or more counts support this clonotype. The chain recombines TRBV3-1 with TRBJ2-7; D remains unclear. Germline V gene lookup returns CDR1 LGHDT and CDR2 YNNKEL (reference sequence). The CDR3 sequence is 15 residues long. The ends were cut back, 4 bases at V and 2 bases at J, with 15 bases in the middle. CDR3 bases: TGTGCCAGCAGCCTTGATCCGGGCTACACCTACGAGCAGTACTTC. It translates to CASSLDPGYTYEQYF.

This clonotype was detected only once. The V call is TRBV28, the J call TRBJ2-5, with TRBD1 identical over 9 bases. Trimming removed 6 bases from V and 6 bases from J; junction bases left unmatched: 5. The V gene's germline CDR1 is MDHEN and CDR2 SYDVKM. The CDR3 spans 13 residues. CDR3 region: CASRRQGVQTQYF. DNA for the CDR3: TGTGCCAGCAGACGACAGGGGGTGCAGACCCAGTACTTC.

This clonotype appeared many times. The CDR3 loop is CASSVGSTQYF. The CDR3 DNA is TGTGCCAGCAGCGTAGGCTCAACCCAGTACTTC. This sequence joins TRBV9 and TRBJ2-5; no definite D call. Trimming took 0 bases from V and 8 from J, leaving 5 bases between them. The CDR3 has 11 amino acids. Germline lookup yields CDR1 SGDLS and CDR2 YYNGEE.

This clonotype was picked up a small number of times. V is TRBV27 and J is TRBJ2-7; D may be TRBD1 or TRBD2 (5 bases each). Germline V gives CDR1 MNHEY, CDR2 SMNVEV (reference sequence). The CDR3 has 16 amino acids. The V gene lost 6 bases and the J gene lost 2 bases, with 20 bases spanning the gap. The CDR3 DNA sequence: TGTGCCAGCAGCAATATGATGGGGGAGTCTACCTACGAGCAGTACTTC. Its protein product is CASSNMMGESTYEQYF.

V gene TRBV4-3 combines with J gene TRBJ2-7, with no clear D. V dropped 0 bases and J dropped 1 base, with 13 bases sitting between them. The CDR3 loop spans 16 amino acids. The germline gives CDR1 LGHNA, CDR2 YSLEER. The CDR3 DNA follows: TGCGCCAGCAGCCAAGATCGGCGGAGCCCATCCTACGAGCAGTACTTC. Protein: CASSQDRRSPSYEQYF.

In regard to this clonotype: Because the CDR3 is missing its conserved closing phenylalanine or tryptophan, this is likely a read error. V and J are TRBV28 and TRBJ2-7; either TRBD1 or TRBD2 may supply D (6 bases each). The V end lost 1 base, the J end lost 5 bases, and 15 bases lay between the germline ends. The CDR3 length is 15 residues. The germline V gene has CDR1 MDHEN and CDR2 SYDVKM. The CDR3 here is CASSLFFWGADEQYS. For the CDR3, the DNA is TGTGCCAGCAGTTTATTTTTCTGGGGGGCTGACGAGCAGTACTCC.

Note on this clonotype: This may be a read error: a much more frequent sequence differs by one nucleotide. The gene calls are TRBV18 and TRBJ2-5, with D possibly being TRBD2 (6 bases). V lost 0 bases to trimming and J lost 7 bases, with 15 bases between them. The germline V gene encodes CDR1 KGHSH and CDR2 LQKENI. The CDR3 is 15 residues long. The CDR3 protein is CASSPPGGQGGTQYF. In nucleotides, the CDR3 is TGTGCCAGCTCACCACCGGGCGGCCAGGGAGGGACCCAGTACTTC. Variable domain in full (rest from reference TRBV18 and TRBJ2-5): NAGVMQNPRHLVRRRGQEARLRCSPMKGHSHVYWYRQLPEEGLKFMVYLQKENIIDESGMPKERFSAEFPKEGPSILRIQQVVRGDSAAYFCASSPPGGQGGTQYFGPGTRLLVL.

This clonotype was found many times. J is TRBJ2-7 and V is TRBV7-8; 13 bases map to TRBD2. Germline V gene data show CDR1 as SGHVS and CDR2 as FQNEAQ. V shed 5 bases, J shed 2 bases, and the junction held 6 bases outside the gene matches. The length of the CDR3 is 16 residues. CDR3 loop: CASSGLAGVGPYEQYF. In DNA form, the CDR3 reads TGTGCCAGCAGCGGACTAGCGGGAGTAGGCCCCTACGAGCAGTACTTC.

This clonotype has a count of ten or more. The chain has TRBV20-1 and TRBJ2-3; TRBD2 matches 12 bases. V dropped 0 bases and J dropped 0; count of bases not matched to a gene: 4. Germline lookup yields CDR1 DFQATT and CDR2 SNEGSKA (reference sequence). The CDR3 length is 17 residues. The CDR3 nucleotides read TGCAGTGCTAGAGAGGCTAGCGGGAGGGCGAGCACAGATACGCAGTATTTT. It specifies CSAREASGRASTDTQYF.

This sequence joins TRBV5-1 and TRBJ1-1; D is perhaps TRBD1 (6 bases). This CDR3 is built from 15 residues. Trimming shortened V by 4 bases and J by 8 bases, and 21 bases separated the two germline ends. Germline loops: CDR1 SGHRS, CDR2 YFSETQ. In nucleotides, the CDR3 is TGCGCCAGCAGCACAGAGCCTTCAGGGGTTTCAGAAGCTTTCTTT. Protein: CASSTEPSGVSEAFF.

This clonotype was counted ten times or more. The V gene is TRBV24-1, the J gene TRBJ1-5; a possible D gene is TRBD1 (5 bases). Germline V CDR1 and CDR2: KGHDR, SFDVKD. Trimming stripped 3 bases from V and 0 bases from J, with 14 bases between. The CDR3 is 17 amino acids. The CDR3 is CATSDAQGDYSNQPQHF. CDR3 DNA: TGTGCCACCAGTGATGCCCAGGGCGATTATAGCAATCAGCCCCAGCATTTT.

This clonotype was counted many times. The V call is TRBV5-4, the J call TRBJ2-2, with TRBD2 identical over 10 bases. The CDR3 contains 18 residues. The germline CDR1 and CDR2 sequences are SGHNT and YYREEE (reference sequence). V was pared by 0 bases and J by 5 bases, with 10 bases of the junction left unmatched. The CDR3 sequence is CASSLAGLAGVRTGELFF. The DNA of the CDR3 is TGTGCCAGCAGCTTGGCCGGGCTAGCGGGAGTTAGAACCGGGGAGCTGTTTTTT.

This clonotype was counted many times. This rearrangement joins TRBV10-3 to TRBJ2-7; 9 bases line up with TRBD1. Unmatched junction bases numbered 10, after V lost 6 bases and J lost 7 bases. The CDR3 loop spans 14 amino acids. Germline loops: CDR1 ENHRY, CDR2 SYGVKD. Written as DNA, the CDR3 is TGTGCCATCAGCGCAGAACAGGGGGCGGGGGAGCAGTACTTC. Translation gives CAISAEQGAGEQYF.

This clonotype was detected ten times or more. The chain carries TRBV4-2 and TRBJ2-7; perhaps TRBD1 as D (6 bases). Per the germline V gene, CDR1 is LGHNA and CDR2 is YNFKEQ. The V and J ends lost 0 bases and 3 bases respectively, with 12 bases between them. This CDR3 has 15 residues. The CDR3 DNA is TGTGCCAGCAGCCAAGATAAACAGGGATACTACGAGCAGTACTTC. It codes for CASSQDKQGYYEQYF.

This clonotype has at least ten counts. The chain carries TRBV11-2 and TRBJ1-2; D uncertain. V lost 5 bases to trimming and J lost 3 bases, with 13 bases between them. Germline loops: CDR1 SGHAT, CDR2 FQNNGV. The CDR3 has 14 residues. The CDR3 DNA follows: TGTGCCAGCAGCCTGGACGGCCCCCACTATGGCTACACCTTC. Its translation is CASSLDGPHYGYTF.

This clonotype was seen repeatedly, ten times or more. The V and J genes are TRBV28 and TRBJ2-3; no definite D call. The CDR3 totals 13 residues. The V and J ends lost 3 bases and 2 bases respectively, with 6 bases between them. Germline values: CDR1 MDHEN, CDR2 SYDVKM. As DNA, the CDR3 is TGTGCCAGCAGTTTCCTCCTCACAGATACGCAGTATTTT. Its protein is CASSFLLTDTQYF.

This clonotype was recorded many times. The CDR3 here is CASTAGRGVQTQYF. For the CDR3, the DNA is TGTGCCAGCACGGCGGGCAGGGGTGTACAGACCCAGTACTTC. The rearrangement uses TRBV2 and TRBJ2-5; the D gene is possibly TRBD1 (6 bases). Germline CDR1 is SNHLY and CDR2 is FYNNEI. Trimming removed 7 bases from V and 6 bases from J, with 18 bases in between. The CDR3 length is 14 residues.

At least ten counts were recorded for this clonotype. This sequence joins TRBV19 and TRBJ2-7; 7 bases fit TRBD1. Per the germline V gene, CDR1 is LNHDA and CDR2 is SQIVND (reference sequence). V trimming: 5 bases; J trimming: 2 bases; junction bases outside the gene matches: 6. The CDR3 length is 14 residues. The CDR3 region is CASSATGTAYEQYF. The CDR3 DNA reads as TGTGCCAGTAGTGCTACCGGGACAGCCTACGAGCAGTACTTC.

This clonotype was recorded many times. The J gene is TRBJ1-1, the V gene TRBV19; TRBD1 matches 7 bases. Trimming cost V 5 bases and J 10 bases; bases outside gene matches: 10. CDR1 is LNHDA, CDR2 SQIVND, per germline (reference sequence). The CDR3 has 13 amino acids. The DNA of the CDR3 is TGTGCCAGTAGTCCTCGACAGGGAGAGGGAGCTTTCTTT. Translation: CASSPRQGEGAFF.

Ten or more counts support this clonotype. The V call is TRBV6-1, the J call TRBJ2-7; TRBD2 matches 8 bases. This CDR3 spans 17 amino acids. Germline lookup yields CDR1 MNHNS and CDR2 SASEGT. V lost 5 bases and J lost 3; bases outside the gene matches: 15. CDR3: CASSPRPVGRAVYEQYF. Here the CDR3 DNA reads TGTGCCAGCAGTCCCCGCCCGGTCGGGAGGGCCGTCTACGAGCAGTACTTC.

At least ten counts were recorded for this clonotype. V and J are TRBV7-2 and TRBJ2-3, with a possible D match to TRBD1 (5 bases). Germline CDR1 SGHTA, CDR2 FQGNSA. Trimming shortened V by 5 bases and J by 6 bases, and 12 bases separated the two germline ends. The CDR3 covers 13 residues. The CDR3, as DNA: TGTGCCAGCAGCACACGTGGGGCCGATACGCAGTATTTT. Its translation is CASSTRGADTQYF.

This clonotype has ten or more counts. This sequence joins TRBV6-5 and TRBJ1-1; D is unresolved. Trimming shortened V by 6 bases and J by 5 bases, and 16 bases separated the two germline ends. The germline V gene encodes CDR1 MNHEY and CDR2 SVGAGI. The CDR3 runs 14 residues. CDR3 sequence (DNA): TGTGCCAGCAGAGACTCCGGGGTGGGTACTGAAGCTTTCTTT. It translates to CASRDSGVGTEAFF.

This clonotype was counted ten times or more. The chain carries TRBV30 and TRBJ1-1, with TRBD1 identical over 8 bases. Unmatched junction bases numbered 8, after V lost 1 base and J lost 1 base. CDR1 and CDR2 from the germline V gene are GTSNPN and SVGIG (reference sequence). This CDR3 has 16 residues. CDR3 loop: CAWSARDRLSNTEAFF. CDR3 nucleotides: TGTGCCTGGAGTGCCCGGGACAGGTTATCGAACACTGAAGCTTTCTTT.

The chain couples TRBV27 to TRBJ2-7; the match to TRBD1 covers 7 bases. This CDR3 region has 16 residues. Germline assignment: CDR1 MNHEY and CDR2 SMNVEV (reference sequence). V was clipped by 6 bases and J by 3 bases; unmatched bases: 14. CDR3 loop: CASSPRGKDRYYEQYF. The DNA of the CDR3 is TGTGCCAGCAGCCCCCGCGGCAAGGACAGGTACTACGAGCAGTACTTC.

In this sample, this clonotype turned up many times. The chain couples TRBV7-4 to TRBJ2-5; 16 nucleotides align to TRBD2. The CDR3 is made up of 17 amino acids. The trim removed 8 bases at V and 2 bases at J, leaving 8 bases unmatched. Germline loops: CDR1 SGHVT, CDR2 SQSDAQ. The CDR3 region has the DNA TGTGCCAGCCTCCGAGGGACTAGCGGGAGGGATCAAGAGACCCAGTACTTC. It translates to CASLRGTSGRDQETQYF.

At least ten counts were recorded for this clonotype. The chain links TRBV11-1 to TRBJ1-2; D remains ambiguous. With 2 bases removed from V and 4 bases from J, the gap between germline ends came to 8 bases. The CDR3 is made up of 13 amino acids. Germline V gives CDR1 SGHAT, CDR2 FQDESV (reference sequence). This chain's CDR3 is CASSLQGLYGYTF. The CDR3 nucleotides read TGTGCCAGCAGCTTACAAGGTCTCTATGGCTACACCTTC.

V usage is TRBV14 and J usage is TRBJ2-7, with D maybe TRBD1 (6 bases). From germline, CDR1 is SGHDN and CDR2 FVKESK. This CDR3 region has 15 residues. With 2 bases removed from V and 2 bases from J, the gap between germline ends came to 13 bases. CDR3 DNA sequence: TGTGCCAGCAGCCAACAACAGGGCCTGACCTACGAGCAGTACTTC. This encodes CASSQQQGLTYEQYF.

This clonotype came up many times. The V and J genes are TRBV3-1 and TRBJ1-1; D call uncertain. In germline, CDR1 is LGHDT, CDR2 YNNKEL (reference sequence). V was pared by 0 bases and J by 4 bases, with 9 bases between. The CDR3 runs 14 residues. This chain's CDR3 is CASSQDRPGTEAFF. CDR3 in DNA: TGTGCCAGCAGCCAAGACAGGCCCGGCACTGAAGCTTTCTTT.

The sample holds many counts of this clonotype. The rearrangement joins TRBV19 to TRBJ2-7; 9 bases line up with TRBD1. Trimming took 4 bases from V and 6 from J; bases not matched to a gene: 7. The CDR3 runs to 14 residues. Germline V gene sequence: CDR1 LNHDA, CDR2 SQIVND (reference sequence). The CDR3 protein is CASSKGQGIAEQYF. The CDR3 DNA reads as TGTGCCAGTAGTAAGGGACAGGGTATTGCCGAGCAGTACTTC.

The rearrangement joins TRBV6-2 or TRBV6-3 to TRBJ2-7; 8 bases are a match to TRBD2. The trim removed 2 bases at V and 7 bases at J, leaving 13 bases unmatched. CDR3 length: 16 residues. Germline V CDR1 and CDR2: MNHEY, SVGEGT. CDR3 amino acids: CASSYNPGLGRGEQYF. The CDR3 DNA reads as TGTGCCAGCAGTTACAATCCGGGACTAGGGCGCGGAGAGCAGTACTTC.

V and J are TRBV20-1 and TRBJ2-5; 10 bases match TRBD2. This CDR3 comprises 17 residues. Germline CDR1 and CDR2: DFQATT and SNEGSKA (reference sequence). The V and J ends lost 2 bases and 0 bases, in that order; junction bases with no gene match: 9. CDR3 amino acids: CSARSLLLAGNQETQYF. The CDR3 DNA reads as TGCAGTGCTAGATCCCTCCTACTAGCGGGAAACCAAGAGACCCAGTACTTC.

The rearrangement joins TRBV28 to TRBJ1-5, with 7 positions matching TRBD1. CDR1 MDHEN and CDR2 SYDVKM come from the germline V gene. Trimming cost V 5 bases and J 5 bases; bases outside gene matches: 9. The CDR3 totals 15 residues. CDR3 bases: TGTGCCAGCAGTCTGGGACAGCGCGAAGATCAGCCCCAGCATTTT. Translated: CASSLGQREDQPQHF.